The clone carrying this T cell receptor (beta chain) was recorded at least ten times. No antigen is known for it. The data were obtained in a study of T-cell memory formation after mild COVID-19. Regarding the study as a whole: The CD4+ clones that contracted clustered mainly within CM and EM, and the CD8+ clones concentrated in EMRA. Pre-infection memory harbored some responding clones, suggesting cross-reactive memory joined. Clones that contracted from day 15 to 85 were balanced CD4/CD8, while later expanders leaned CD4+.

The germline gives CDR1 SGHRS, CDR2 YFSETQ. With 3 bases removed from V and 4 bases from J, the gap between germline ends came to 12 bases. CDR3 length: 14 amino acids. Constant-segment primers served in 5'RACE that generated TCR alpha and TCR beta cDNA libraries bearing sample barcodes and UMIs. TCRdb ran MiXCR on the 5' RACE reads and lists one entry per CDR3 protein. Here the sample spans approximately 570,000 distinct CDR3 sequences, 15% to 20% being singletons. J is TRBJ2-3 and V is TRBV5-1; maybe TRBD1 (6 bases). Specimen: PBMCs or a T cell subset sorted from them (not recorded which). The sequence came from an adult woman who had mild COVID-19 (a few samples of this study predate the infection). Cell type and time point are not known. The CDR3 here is CASSSSSGADTQYF. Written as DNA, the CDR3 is TGCGCCAGCAGCTCCTCCTCAGGGGCAGATACGCAGTATTTT. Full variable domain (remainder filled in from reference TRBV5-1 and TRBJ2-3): KAGVTQTPRYLIKTRGQQVTLSCSPISGHRSVSWYQQTPGQGLQFLFEYFSETQRNKGNFPGRFSGRQFSNSRSEMNVSTLELGDSALYLCASSSSSGADTQYFGPGTRLTVL.